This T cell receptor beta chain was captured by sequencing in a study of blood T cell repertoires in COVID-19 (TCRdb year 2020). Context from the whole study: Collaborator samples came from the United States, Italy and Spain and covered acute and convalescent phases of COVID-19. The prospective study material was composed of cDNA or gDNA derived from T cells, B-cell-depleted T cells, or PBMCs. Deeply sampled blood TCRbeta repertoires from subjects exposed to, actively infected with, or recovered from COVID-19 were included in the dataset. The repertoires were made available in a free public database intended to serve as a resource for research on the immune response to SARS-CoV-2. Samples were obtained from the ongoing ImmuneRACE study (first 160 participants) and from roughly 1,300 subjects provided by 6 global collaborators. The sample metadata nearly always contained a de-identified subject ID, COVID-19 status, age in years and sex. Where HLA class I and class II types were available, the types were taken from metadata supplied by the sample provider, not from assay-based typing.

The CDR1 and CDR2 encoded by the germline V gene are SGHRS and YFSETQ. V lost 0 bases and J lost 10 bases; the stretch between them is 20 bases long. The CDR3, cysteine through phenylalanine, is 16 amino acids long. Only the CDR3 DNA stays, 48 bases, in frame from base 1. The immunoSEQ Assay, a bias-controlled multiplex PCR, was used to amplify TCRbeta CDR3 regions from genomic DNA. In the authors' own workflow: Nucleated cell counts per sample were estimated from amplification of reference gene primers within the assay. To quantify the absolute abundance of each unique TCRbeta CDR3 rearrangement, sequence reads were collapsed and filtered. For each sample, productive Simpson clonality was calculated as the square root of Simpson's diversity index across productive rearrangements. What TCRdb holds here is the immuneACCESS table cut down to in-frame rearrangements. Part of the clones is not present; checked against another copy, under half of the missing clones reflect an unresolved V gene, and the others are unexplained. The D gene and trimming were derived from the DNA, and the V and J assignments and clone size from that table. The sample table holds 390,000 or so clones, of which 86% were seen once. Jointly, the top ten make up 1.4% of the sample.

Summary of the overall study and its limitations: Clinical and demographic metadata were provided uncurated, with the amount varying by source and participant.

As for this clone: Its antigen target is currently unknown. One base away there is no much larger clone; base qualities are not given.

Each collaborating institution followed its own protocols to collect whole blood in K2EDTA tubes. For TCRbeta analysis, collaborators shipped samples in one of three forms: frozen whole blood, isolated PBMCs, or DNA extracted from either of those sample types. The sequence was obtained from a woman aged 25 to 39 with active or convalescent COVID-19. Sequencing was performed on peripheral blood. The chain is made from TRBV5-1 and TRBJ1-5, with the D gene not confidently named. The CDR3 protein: CASSLARDRCLLPQHF. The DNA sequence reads TGCGCCAGCAGCTTGGCGCGGGATAGGTGCCTGCTTCCCCAGCATTTT.